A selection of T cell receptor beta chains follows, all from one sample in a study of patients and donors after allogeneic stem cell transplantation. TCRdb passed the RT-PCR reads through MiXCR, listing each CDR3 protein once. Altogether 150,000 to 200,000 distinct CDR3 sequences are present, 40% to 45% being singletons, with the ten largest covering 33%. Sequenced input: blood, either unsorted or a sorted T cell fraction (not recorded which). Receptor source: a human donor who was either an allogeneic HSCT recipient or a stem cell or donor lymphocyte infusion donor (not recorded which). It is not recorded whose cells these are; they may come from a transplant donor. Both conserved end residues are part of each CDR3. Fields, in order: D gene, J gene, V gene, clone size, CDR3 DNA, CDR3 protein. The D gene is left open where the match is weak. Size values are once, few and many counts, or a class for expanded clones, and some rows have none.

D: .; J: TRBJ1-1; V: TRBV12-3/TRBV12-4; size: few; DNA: TGTGCCAGCAGTTTGCTGTTACTGAACACTGAAGCTTTCTTT; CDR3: CASSLLLLNTEAFF
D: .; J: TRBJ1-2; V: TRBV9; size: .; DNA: TGTGCCAGCAGCGTAGTAGCTCAAGGAAGCTATGGCTACACCTTC; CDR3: CASSVVAQGSYGYTF
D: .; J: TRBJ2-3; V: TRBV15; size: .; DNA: TGTGCCACCAGCAGAGTTGGGCGCGCAGATACGCAGTATTTT; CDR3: CATSRVGRADTQYF
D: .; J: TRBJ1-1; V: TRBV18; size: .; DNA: TGTGCCAGCTCACCAGTGGGCTGGGAGACTGAAGCTTTCTTT; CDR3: CASSPVGWETEAFF
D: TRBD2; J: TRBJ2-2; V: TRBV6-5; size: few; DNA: TGTGCCAGCAGTTCCCGACTAGCGGGAGGGCTAAACACCGGGGAGCTGTTTTTT; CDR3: CASSSRLAGGLNTGELFF
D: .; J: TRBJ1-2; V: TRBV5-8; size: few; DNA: TGTGCCAGCAGCTTGAGAACTTCTAACTATGGCTACACCTTC; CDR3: CASSLRTSNYGYTF
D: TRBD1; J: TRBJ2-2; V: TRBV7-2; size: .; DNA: TGTGCCAGCAGCTTTTCACAGGGGAGGAACACCGGGGAGCTGTTTTTT; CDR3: CASSFSQGRNTGELFF
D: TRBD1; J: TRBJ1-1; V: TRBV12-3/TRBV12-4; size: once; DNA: TGTGCCAGCAGTCGGACAGGATCCCCGGGAGCTTTCTTT; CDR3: CASSRTGSPGAFF
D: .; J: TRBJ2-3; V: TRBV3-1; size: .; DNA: TGTGCCAGCAGCCAAGTCCCGGGTTCCACAGATACGCAGTATTTT; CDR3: CASSQVPGSTDTQYF
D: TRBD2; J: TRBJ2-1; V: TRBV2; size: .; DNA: TGTGCCAGCAGTGCTAGCGGGGTCTACAATGAGCAGTTCTTC; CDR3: CASSASGVYNEQFF
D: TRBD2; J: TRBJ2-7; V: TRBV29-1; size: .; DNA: TGCAGCGTTGAACCGGGCGGGAGTCTGGAGCAGTACTTC; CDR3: CSVEPGGSLEQYF
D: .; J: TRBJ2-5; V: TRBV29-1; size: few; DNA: TGCAGCGCTGCCGGGCCGGGGCAAGAGACCCAGTACTTC; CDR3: CSAAGPGQETQYF
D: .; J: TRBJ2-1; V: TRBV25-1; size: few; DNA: TGTGCCAGCAGTGAGTTGCAGCAGTTCTTC; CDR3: CASSELQQFF
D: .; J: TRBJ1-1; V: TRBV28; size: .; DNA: TGTGCCAGCAGTTCTACCCTGTACACTGAAGCTTTCTTT; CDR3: CASSSTLYTEAFF
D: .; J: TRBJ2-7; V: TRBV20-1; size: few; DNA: TGCAGTGCTAGGTCTAATGGGAGAATCTACGAGCAGTACTTC; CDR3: CSARSNGRIYEQYF
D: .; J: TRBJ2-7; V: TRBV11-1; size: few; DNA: TGTGCCAGCAGCTTAGGCCCCCTCTACGAGCAGTACTTC; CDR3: CASSLGPLYEQYF
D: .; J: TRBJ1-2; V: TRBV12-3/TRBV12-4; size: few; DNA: TGTGCCAGCAGTTTAATAGCACCAACTCAAAACTATGGCTACACCTTC; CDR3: CASSLIAPTQNYGYTF
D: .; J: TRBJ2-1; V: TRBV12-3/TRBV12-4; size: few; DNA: TGTGCCAGCAGATATCTTGGCCGCTCCTACAATGAGCAGTTCTTC; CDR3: CASRYLGRSYNEQFF
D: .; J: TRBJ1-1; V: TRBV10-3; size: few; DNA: TGTGCCATCAGTGAGTCTGTGGGGACTGAAGCTTTCTTT; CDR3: CAISESVGTEAFF
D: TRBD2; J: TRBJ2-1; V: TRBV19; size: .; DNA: TGTGCCAGTAGTATAGCGCTAGCGGATTACAATGAGCAGTTCTTC; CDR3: CASSIALADYNEQFF
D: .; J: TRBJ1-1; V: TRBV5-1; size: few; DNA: TGCGCCAGCAGCTCGGAACCGCTCCCGATGAACACTGAAGCTTTCTTT; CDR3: CASSSEPLPMNTEAFF
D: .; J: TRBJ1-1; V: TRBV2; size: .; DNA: TGTGCCAGCAGGAGGCGGGGGGCCACTGAAGCTTTCTTT; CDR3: CASRRRGATEAFF
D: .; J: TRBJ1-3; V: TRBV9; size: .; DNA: TGTGCCAGCAGCGCCCCGGGGTCTTCTGGAAACACCATATATTTT; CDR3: CASSAPGSSGNTIYF
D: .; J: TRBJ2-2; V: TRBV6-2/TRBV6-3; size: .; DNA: TGTGCCAGCAGTTACAGGGCAGAAGGAACCGGGGAGCTGTTTTTT; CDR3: CASSYRAEGTGELFF
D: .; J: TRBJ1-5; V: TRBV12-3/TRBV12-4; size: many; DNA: TGTGCCAGCGGGGGTGGAGGGCCCGCCCAGCATTTT; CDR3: CASGGGGPAQHF
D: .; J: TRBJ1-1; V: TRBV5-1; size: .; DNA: TGCGCCAGCAGCTCCTTCAGCGGGGCCGGTACTGAAGCTTTCTTT; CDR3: CASSSFSGAGTEAFF
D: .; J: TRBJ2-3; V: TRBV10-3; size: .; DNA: TGTGCCATCAGTGAGTCGATGGATACGCAGTATTTT; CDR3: CAISESMDTQYF
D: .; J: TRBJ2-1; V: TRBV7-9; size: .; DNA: TGTGCCAGCAGCTTAGGCCAGCGGGCCTACAATGAGCAGTTCTTC; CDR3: CASSLGQRAYNEQFF
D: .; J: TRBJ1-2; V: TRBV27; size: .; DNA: TGTGCCAGCAGTTTAACGGGGGCTAGTACAAGGAACTATGGCTACACCTTC; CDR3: CASSLTGASTRNYGYTF
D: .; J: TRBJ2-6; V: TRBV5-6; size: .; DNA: TGTGCCAGCAGCTCCGGATTTCTAACCGGGGCCAACGTCCTGACTTTC; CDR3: CASSSGFLTGANVLTF
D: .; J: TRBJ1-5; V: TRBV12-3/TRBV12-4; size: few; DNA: TGTGCCAGCAGTTTGGACGGGGCTTCGGGTCAGCCCCAGCATTTT; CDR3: CASSLDGASGQPQHF
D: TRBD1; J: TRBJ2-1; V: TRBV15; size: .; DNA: TGTGCCACCAGCAGAGAGGTAGGACAGGGGGCGTCCAATGAGCAGTTCTTC; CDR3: CATSREVGQGASNEQFF
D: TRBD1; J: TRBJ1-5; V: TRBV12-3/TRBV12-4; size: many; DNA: TGTGCCAGCAGCTACATTACCGGGACAGGGAATCAGCCCCAGCATTTT; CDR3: CASSYITGTGNQPQHF
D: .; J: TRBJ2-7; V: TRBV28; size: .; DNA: TGTGCCAGCAGTCCCCTCGGACTACCCTACGAGCAGTACTTC; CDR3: CASSPLGLPYEQYF
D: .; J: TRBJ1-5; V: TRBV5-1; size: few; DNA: TGCGCCAGCAGCTTGGGCTTTGGGGACGGTCAGCCCCAGCATTTT; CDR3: CASSLGFGDGQPQHF
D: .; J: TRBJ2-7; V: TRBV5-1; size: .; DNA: TGCGCCAGCAGCTTGTTGGCGGACAGCCTCTACGAGCAGTACTTC; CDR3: CASSLLADSLYEQYF
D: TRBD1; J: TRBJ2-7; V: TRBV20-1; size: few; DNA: TGCAGTGCTCCCGGGACAGGGGCCTACGAGCAGTACTTC; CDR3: CSAPGTGAYEQYF
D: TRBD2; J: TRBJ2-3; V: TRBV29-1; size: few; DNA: TGCAGCGTTGGAGGGGCTAGCGGGAGGACAGATACGCAGTATTTT; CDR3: CSVGGASGRTDTQYF
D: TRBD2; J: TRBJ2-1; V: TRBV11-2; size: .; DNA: TGTGCCAGCAGCTTTTTCGGGAGGCGCTACAATGAGCAGTTCTTC; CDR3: CASSFFGRRYNEQFF
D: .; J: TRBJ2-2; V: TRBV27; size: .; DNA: TGTGCCAGCAGGGTGCAGGGTAGTAAGACCGGGGAGCTGTTTTTT; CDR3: CASRVQGSKTGELFF
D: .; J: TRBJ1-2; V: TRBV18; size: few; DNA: TGTGCCAGCTCAGTAAAGGATGACTACACCTTC; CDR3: CASSVKDDYTF
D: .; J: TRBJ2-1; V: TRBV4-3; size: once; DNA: TGCGCCAGCAGCCAAGGACCGGCGGGCCTGTCCTACAATGAGCAGTTCTTC; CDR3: CASSQGPAGLSYNEQFF
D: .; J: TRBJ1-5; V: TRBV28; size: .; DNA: TGTGCCAGCAGTTTCTGGGCGCGGGGCAATCAGCCCCAGCATTTT; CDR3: CASSFWARGNQPQHF
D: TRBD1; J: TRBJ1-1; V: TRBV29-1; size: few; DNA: TGCAGCGTTTCAGGGGGTTTCGAGGGCACTGAAGCTTTCTTT; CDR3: CSVSGGFEGTEAFF
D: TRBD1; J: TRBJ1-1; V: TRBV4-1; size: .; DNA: TGCGCCAGCAGCCACCTACAGGGGCCTGAAGCTTTCTTT; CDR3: CASSHLQGPEAFF
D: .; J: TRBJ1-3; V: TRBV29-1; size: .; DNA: TGCAGCGCCGCGCAGGGTTTCTCTGGAAACACCATATATTTT; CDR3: CSAAQGFSGNTIYF
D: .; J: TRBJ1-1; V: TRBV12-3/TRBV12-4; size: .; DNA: TGTGCCAGCACCCCAGGAAGGGTAAGCACTGAAGCTTTCTTT; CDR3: CASTPGRVSTEAFF
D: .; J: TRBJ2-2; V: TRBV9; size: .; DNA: TGTGCCAGCGCTAGGCAGACGAACACCGGGGAGCTGTTTTTT; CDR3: CASARQTNTGELFF
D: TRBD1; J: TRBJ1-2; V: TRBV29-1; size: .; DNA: TGCAGCGGGACAGGGCAATATGGCTACACCTTC; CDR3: CSGTGQYGYTF
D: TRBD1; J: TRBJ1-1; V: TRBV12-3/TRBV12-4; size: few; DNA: TGTGCCAGCAGTCCGGACAGGGGGGCTTTCTTT; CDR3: CASSPDRGAFF
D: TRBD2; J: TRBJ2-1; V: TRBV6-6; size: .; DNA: TGTGCCAGCAGTTACTCGGCTAGCGGCGACAATGAGCAGTTCTTC; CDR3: CASSYSASGDNEQFF
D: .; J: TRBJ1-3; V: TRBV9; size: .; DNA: TGTGCCAGCAGCGTGGGGCTTTGGGGAAACACCATATATTTT; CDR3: CASSVGLWGNTIYF
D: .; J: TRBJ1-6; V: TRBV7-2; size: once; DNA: TGTGCCAGCAGCTTAGAGTCGGGCCAGCTTAATTCACCCCTCCACTTT; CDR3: CASSLESGQLNSPLHF